The rows below give T cell receptor beta chains drawn from one sample of a study of T-cell reconstitution after alpha-beta-depleted transplantation in children. TCRdb used MiXCR to reprocess the PCR reads, holding one entry per CDR3 protein. The table has more than 250,000 distinct CDR3 sequences, about 10% seen once. The specimen was PBMCs from the stem cell graft donor, collected from the stem cell graft. The source is a human donor who donated a stem cell graft to a child with SCID. Each CDR3 is given with its conserved first and last residue. A D gene is named only where the DNA matches it firmly. Clone size is given for some rows only: seen once, a few or many times, or a class if the clone is expanded.

V	D	size	J	CDR3	DNA
TRBV7-3	.	many	TRBJ2-2	CASSLKATGELFF	TGTGCCAGCAGCTTAAAGGCCACCGGGGAGCTGTTTTTT
TRBV6-1	TRBD1	.	TRBJ1-2	CASSPGASRGIGYTF	TGTGCCAGCAGCCCGGGAGCGTCCAGGGGGATCGGCTACACCTTC
TRBV29-1	TRBD1	many	TRBJ1-2	CSVDRGQGYGYTF	TGCAGCGTGGACAGGGGGCAAGGCTATGGCTACACCTTC
TRBV5-1	TRBD2	many	TRBJ2-5	CASSSSGGETQYF	TGCGCCAGCAGTTCTAGCGGTGGAGAGACCCAGTACTTC
TRBV5-1	.	many	TRBJ1-1	CASSLGKNTEAFF	TGCGCCAGCAGCTTGGGAAAGAACACTGAAGCTTTCTTT
TRBV7-9	TRBD2	.	TRBJ2-1	CASSFGLAGVDEQFF	TGTGCCAGCAGCTTTGGACTAGCGGGGGTAGATGAGCAGTTCTTC
TRBV7-9	TRBD2	few	TRBJ2-5	CASSLARQLAVPLQF	TGTGCCAGCAGCTTAGCGAGGCAACTAGCGGTCCCTTTACAATTC
TRBV2	.	many	TRBJ1-1	CASSEEGGTNTEAFF	TGTGCCAGCAGTGAAGAGGGGGGAACTAACACTGAAGCTTTCTTT
TRBV9	TRBD1	.	TRBJ2-7	CASSVGQGTYEQYF	TGTGCCAGCAGCGTAGGACAGGGGACTTACGAGCAGTACTTC
TRBV7-2	.	.	TRBJ2-2	CASSPQVLNTGELFF	TGTGCCAGCAGCCCCCAGGTCCTCAACACCGGGGAGCTGTTTTTT
TRBV12-3/TRBV12-4	TRBD1	few	TRBJ2-3	CASNLPGQGADTQYF	TGTGCCAGCAATCTCCCGGGACAGGGGGCAGATACGCAGTATTTT
TRBV3-1	.	.	TRBJ2-5	CASSQGQKETQYF	TGTGCCAGCAGCCAGGGCCAGAAAGAGACCCAGTACTTC
TRBV7-2	.	once	TRBJ2-1	CASSLRSTFSYNEQFF	TGTGCCAGCAGCTTACGTAGCACCTTCTCCTACAATGAGCAGTTCTTC
TRBV20-1	TRBD2	few	TRBJ2-1	CSAGGLAGGNNEQFF	TGCAGTGCAGGAGGACTAGCGGGGGGAAACAATGAGCAGTTCTTC
TRBV7-8	.	.	TRBJ2-7	CASSLARLQVNEQYF	TGTGCCAGCAGCTTAGCCCGCTTGCAGGTCAACGAGCAGTACTTC
TRBV20-1	.	few	TRBJ1-5	CSATHPTGSNQPQHF	TGCAGTGCTACCCACCCGACTGGAAGCAATCAGCCCCAGCATTTT
TRBV7-2	.	.	TRBJ2-1	CASSGGAAEQFF	TGTGCCAGCAGCGGGGGGGCCGCTGAGCAGTTCTTC
TRBV6-5	TRBD1	.	TRBJ2-7	CASSLSGDRAPYEQYF	TGTGCCAGCAGCTTATCCGGGGACAGGGCGCCCTACGAGCAGTACTTC
TRBV12-3/TRBV12-4	TRBD1	few	TRBJ1-6	CASSSRDSSPLHF	TGTGCCAGCAGTTCTCGGGACAGTTCGCCCCTCCACTTT
TRBV21-1	.	few	TRBJ2-7	CASTKGQGSRSYEQYF	TGTGCCAGCACAAAGGGACAGGGCTCTAGGTCATACGAGCAGTACTTC
TRBV7-3	.	once	TRBJ2-1	CASSRDPLLNEQFF	TGTGCCAGCAGCAGGGACCCCCTCCTCAATGAGCAGTTCTTC
TRBV5-1	.	many	TRBJ1-5	CASSLDGVGQPQHF	TGCGCCAGCAGCTTGGATGGTGTGGGGCAGCCCCAGCATTTT
TRBV5-1	.	few	TRBJ1-2	CASSLAGSDKERYTF	TGCGCCAGCAGCTTGGCCGGGTCGGACAAGGAACGCTACACCTTC
TRBV9	.	.	TRBJ1-2	CASSPAGVNYGYTF	TGTGCCAGCAGCCCCGCGGGGGTAAACTATGGCTACACCTTC
TRBV24-1	TRBD1	few	TRBJ2-5	CATSDATGGAETQYF	TGTGCCACCAGTGACGCGACAGGGGGCGCGGAGACCCAGTACTTC
TRBV5-1	.	few	TRBJ2-5	CASSFVGGQETQYF	TGCGCCAGCAGCTTTGTAGGGGGCCAAGAGACCCAGTACTTC
TRBV20-1	TRBD2	few	TRBJ2-1	CSARDASGGLGEQFF	TGCAGTGCTAGAGATGCTAGCGGGGGCCTAGGTGAGCAGTTCTTC
TRBV7-9	.	few	TRBJ2-1	CASRPPHGSSYNEQFF	TGTGCCAGCAGACCGCCCCATGGGAGCTCCTACAATGAGCAGTTCTTC
TRBV20-1	.	few	TRBJ1-6	CSVKQGYSDSPLHF	TGCAGTGTAAAACAAGGGTACTCCGATTCACCCCTCCACTTT
TRBV7-3	.	.	TRBJ1-6	CASTKWGGLESPLHF	TGTGCCAGCACCAAATGGGGAGGTTTAGAGTCACCCCTCCACTTT
TRBV6-1	.	.	TRBJ2-2	CASRGIDSLHAGELFF	TGTGCCAGCAGGGGAATAGACTCCCTCCACGCCGGGGAGCTGTTTTTT
TRBV7-3	.	many	TRBJ1-6	CASSLSPINSPLHF	TGTGCCAGCAGCTTGTCACCGATCAATTCACCCCTCCACTTT
TRBV7-9	TRBD2	.	TRBJ2-5	CASSFAGGETQYF	TGTGCCAGCAGCTTTGCGGGGGGAGAGACCCAGTACTTC
TRBV28	TRBD1	few	TRBJ2-2	CASRTGATLTGELFF	TGTGCCAGCAGGACAGGGGCCACCCTCACCGGGGAGCTGTTTTTT
TRBV5-5	.	.	TRBJ2-5	CASSSTVGGNQETQYF	TGTGCCAGCAGCTCAACTGTGGGCGGGAACCAAGAGACCCAGTACTTC
TRBV5-1	TRBD1	.	TRBJ1-2	CASSLEGQGPLVYGYTF	TGCGCCAGCAGCTTGGAAGGACAGGGCCCCCTGGTCTATGGCTACACCTTC
TRBV7-6	.	.	TRBJ2-1	CASSLAPGWEQFF	TGTGCCAGCAGCTTAGCTCCGGGGTGGGAGCAGTTCTTC
TRBV11-2	.	few	TRBJ2-4	CASSPNIHKNIQYF	TGTGCCAGCAGCCCAAATATCCACAAAAACATTCAGTACTTC
TRBV5-1	TRBD1	many	TRBJ2-2	CASSSERQGAGELFF	TGCGCCAGCAGCTCCGAACGACAGGGAGCAGGGGAGCTGTTTTTT
TRBV27	.	.	TRBJ2-5	CASRSYGRAQETQYF	TGTGCCAGCAGGTCCTATGGCCGTGCCCAAGAGACCCAGTACTTC
TRBV5-1	.	few	TRBJ2-2	CASSFSTENTGELFF	TGCGCCAGCAGCTTCTCGACAGAGAACACCGGGGAGCTGTTTTTT
TRBV6-1	TRBD2	.	TRBJ2-1	CASLRLAGHNEQFF	TGTGCCAGTCTTAGACTAGCGGGACATAATGAGCAGTTCTTC
TRBV14	.	few	TRBJ1-5	CASSFANQPQHF	TGTGCCAGCAGTTTCGCGAATCAGCCCCAGCATTTT
TRBV29-1	.	.	TRBJ2-7	CSVASPSSDSLEF	TGCAGCGTTGCGTCCCCGTCGTCGGACAGTCTAGAATTC
TRBV2	TRBD1	few	TRBJ1-4	CASRRRGQGYEKLFF	TGTGCCAGCAGGCGGAGGGGACAGGGGTATGAAAAACTGTTTTTT
TRBV19	.	few	TRBJ1-2	CARDPAGMNYGYTF	TGTGCCAGAGACCCGGCGGGGATGAACTATGGCTACACCTTC
TRBV4-1	.	few	TRBJ1-2	CASSFTGQANYGYTF	TGCGCCAGCAGTTTCACCGGACAAGCTAACTATGGCTACACCTTC
TRBV7-3	TRBD1	.	TRBJ2-1	CASSSDRGPAYNEQFF	TGTGCCAGCAGCTCCGACAGGGGTCCAGCATACAATGAGCAGTTCTTC
TRBV7-3	.	.	TRBJ2-1	CASGGGVPNEQFF	TGTGCCTCCGGCGGAGGGGTCCCCAATGAGCAGTTCTTC
TRBV12-3/TRBV12-4	.	few	TRBJ2-1	CASSLLNWGVYNEQFF	TGTGCCAGCAGTTTACTTAACTGGGGGGTTTACAATGAGCAGTTCTTC
TRBV14	.	few	TRBJ2-2	CASSYEPGAGELFF	TGTGCCAGCAGCTACGAACCTGGGGCCGGGGAGCTGTTTTTT
TRBV12-3/TRBV12-4	TRBD1	many	TRBJ2-5	CASSPGQGQETQYF	TGTGCCAGCAGTCCGGGACAGGGACAAGAGACCCAGTACTTC
TRBV7-2	.	.	TRBJ2-1	CASARRGLDNEQFF	TGTGCCAGCGCACGGCGGGGTCTCGACAATGAGCAGTTCTTC
TRBV29-1	TRBD1	many	TRBJ2-1	CSVTGTGVRNEQFF	TGCAGCGTTACGGGGACAGGGGTACGCAATGAGCAGTTCTTC
TRBV20-1	.	.	TRBJ2-7	CSAGGYEQYF	TGCAGTGCTGGAGGGTACGAGCAGTACTTC